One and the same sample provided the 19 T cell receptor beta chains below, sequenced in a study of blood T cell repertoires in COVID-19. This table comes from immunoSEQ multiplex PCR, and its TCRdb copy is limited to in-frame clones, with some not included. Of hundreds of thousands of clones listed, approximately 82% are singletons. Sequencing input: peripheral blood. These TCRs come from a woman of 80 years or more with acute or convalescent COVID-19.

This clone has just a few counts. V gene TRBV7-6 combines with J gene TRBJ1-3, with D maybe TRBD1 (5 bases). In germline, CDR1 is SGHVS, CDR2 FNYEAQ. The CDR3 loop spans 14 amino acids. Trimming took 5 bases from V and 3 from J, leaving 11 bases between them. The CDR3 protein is CASSPGFFGNTIYF. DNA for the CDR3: TGTGCCAGCAGCCCAGGGTTCTTTGGAAACACCATATATTTT. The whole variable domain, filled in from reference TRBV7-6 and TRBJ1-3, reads GAGVSQSPRYKVTKRGQDVALRCDPISGHVSLYWYRQALGQGPEFLTYFNYEAQQDKSGLPNDRFSAERPEGSISTLTIQRTEQRDSAMYRCASSPGFFGNTIYFGEGSWLTVV.

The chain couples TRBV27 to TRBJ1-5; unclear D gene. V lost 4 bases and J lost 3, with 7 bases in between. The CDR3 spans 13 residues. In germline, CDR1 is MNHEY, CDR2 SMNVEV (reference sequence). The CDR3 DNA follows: TGTGCCAGCAGTTCCAGACTCAATCAGCCCCAGCATTTT. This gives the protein CASSSRLNQPQHF.

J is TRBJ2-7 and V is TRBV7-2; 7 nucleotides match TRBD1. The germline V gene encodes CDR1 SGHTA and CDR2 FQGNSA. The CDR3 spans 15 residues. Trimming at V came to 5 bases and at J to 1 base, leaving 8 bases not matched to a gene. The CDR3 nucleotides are TGTGCCAGCAGCGTCGAGAACAGGGGTTCCTACGAGCAGTACTTC. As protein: CASSVENRGSYEQYF.

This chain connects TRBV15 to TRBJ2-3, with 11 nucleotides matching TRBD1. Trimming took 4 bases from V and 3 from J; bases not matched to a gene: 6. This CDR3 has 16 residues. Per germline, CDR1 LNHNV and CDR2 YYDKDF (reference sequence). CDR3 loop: CATSTRTGGSTDTQYF. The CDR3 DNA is TGTGCCACCAGCACCCGGACAGGGGGCTCGACAGATACGCAGTATTTT.

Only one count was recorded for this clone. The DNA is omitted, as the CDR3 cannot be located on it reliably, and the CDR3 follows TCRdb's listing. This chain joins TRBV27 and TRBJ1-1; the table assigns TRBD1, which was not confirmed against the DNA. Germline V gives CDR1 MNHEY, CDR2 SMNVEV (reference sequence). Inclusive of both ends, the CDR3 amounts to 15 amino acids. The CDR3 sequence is CASSTSAGKLFEAFF.

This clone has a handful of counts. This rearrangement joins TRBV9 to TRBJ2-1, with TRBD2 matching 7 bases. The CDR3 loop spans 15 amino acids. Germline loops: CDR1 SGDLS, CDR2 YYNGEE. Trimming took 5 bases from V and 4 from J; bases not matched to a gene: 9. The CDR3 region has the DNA TGTGCCAGCAGGAAGAGCGGGGACGCATACAATGAGCAGTTCTTC. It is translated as CASRKSGDAYNEQFF.

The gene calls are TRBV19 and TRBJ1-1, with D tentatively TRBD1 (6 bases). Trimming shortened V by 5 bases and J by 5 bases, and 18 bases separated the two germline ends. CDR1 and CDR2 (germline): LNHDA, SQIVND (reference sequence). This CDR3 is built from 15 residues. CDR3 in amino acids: CASSLPGPGDTEAFF. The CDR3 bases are TGTGCCAGTAGTTTGCCCGGGCCAGGGGATACTGAAGCTTTCTTT.

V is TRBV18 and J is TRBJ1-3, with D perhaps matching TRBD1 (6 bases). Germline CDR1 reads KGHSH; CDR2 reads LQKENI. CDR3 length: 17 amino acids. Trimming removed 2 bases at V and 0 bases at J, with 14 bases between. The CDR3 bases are TGTGCCAGCTCACCAACTCCGACGGACAGCTCTGGAAACACCATATATTTT. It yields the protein CASSPTPTDSSGNTIYF. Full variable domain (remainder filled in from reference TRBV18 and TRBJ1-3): NAGVMQNPRHLVRRRGQEARLRCSPMKGHSHVYWYRQLPEEGLKFMVYLQKENIIDESGMPKERFSAEFPKEGPSILRIQQVVRGDSAAYFCASSPTPTDSSGNTIYFGEGSWLTVV.

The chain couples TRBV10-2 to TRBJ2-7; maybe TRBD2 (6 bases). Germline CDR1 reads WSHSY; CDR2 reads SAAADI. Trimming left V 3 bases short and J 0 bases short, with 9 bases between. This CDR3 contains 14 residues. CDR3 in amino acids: CASSDGGLSYEQYF. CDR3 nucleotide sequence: TGCGCCAGCAGTGACGGGGGACTCTCCTACGAGCAGTACTTC.

The CDR3 sequence is CASSVDALTGNTIYF. DNA for the CDR3: TGTGCCAGCAGCGTAGATGCGTTAACTGGAAACACCATATATTTT. V is TRBV9 and J is TRBJ1-3; D unclear. Germline V lookup: CDR1 SGDLS, CDR2 YYNGEE. The V gene lost 0 bases and the J gene lost 2 bases, with 9 bases spanning the gap. The length of the CDR3 is 15 residues.

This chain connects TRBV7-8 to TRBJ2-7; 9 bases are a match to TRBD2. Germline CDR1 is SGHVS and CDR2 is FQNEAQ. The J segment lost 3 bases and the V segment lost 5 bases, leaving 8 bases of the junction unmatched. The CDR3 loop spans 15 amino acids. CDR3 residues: CASSRSGSSVYEQYF. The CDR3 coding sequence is TGTGCCAGCAGCCGTAGCGGGAGCTCCGTCTACGAGCAGTACTTC.

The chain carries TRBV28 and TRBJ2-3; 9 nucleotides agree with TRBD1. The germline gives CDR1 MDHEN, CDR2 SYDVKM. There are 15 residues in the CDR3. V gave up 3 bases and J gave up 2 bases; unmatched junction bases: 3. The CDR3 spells CASSFGQGPTDTQYF. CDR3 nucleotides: TGTGCCAGCAGTTTTGGACAGGGGCCCACAGATACGCAGTATTTT. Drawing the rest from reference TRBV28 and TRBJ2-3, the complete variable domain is DVKVTQSSRYLVKRTGEKVFLECVQDMDHENMFWYRQDPGLGLRLIYFSYDVKMKEKGDIPEGYSVSREKKERFSLILESASTNQTSMYLCASSFGQGPTDTQYFGPGTRLTVL.

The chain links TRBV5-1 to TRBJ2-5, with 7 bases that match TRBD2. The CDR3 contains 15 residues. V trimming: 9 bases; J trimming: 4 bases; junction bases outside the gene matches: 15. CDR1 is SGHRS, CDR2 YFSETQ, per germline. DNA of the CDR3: TGCGCCACCCGCCTAGGACTAGATTTTCGAGAGACCCAGTACTTC. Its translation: CATRLGLDFRETQYF.

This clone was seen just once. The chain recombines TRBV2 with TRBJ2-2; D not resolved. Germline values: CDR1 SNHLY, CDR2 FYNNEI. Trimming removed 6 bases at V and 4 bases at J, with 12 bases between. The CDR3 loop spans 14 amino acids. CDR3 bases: TGTGCCAGCAGAAAAAGACACCCCACCGGGGAGCTGTTTTTT. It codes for CASRKRHPTGELFF.

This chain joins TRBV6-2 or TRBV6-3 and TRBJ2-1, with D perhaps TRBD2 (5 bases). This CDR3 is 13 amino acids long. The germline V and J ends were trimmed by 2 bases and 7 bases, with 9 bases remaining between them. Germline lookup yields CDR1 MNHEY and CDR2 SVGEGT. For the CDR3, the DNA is TGTGCCAGCAGTTACCCCCGAGGGAATGAGCAGTTCTTC. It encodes CASSYPRGNEQFF.

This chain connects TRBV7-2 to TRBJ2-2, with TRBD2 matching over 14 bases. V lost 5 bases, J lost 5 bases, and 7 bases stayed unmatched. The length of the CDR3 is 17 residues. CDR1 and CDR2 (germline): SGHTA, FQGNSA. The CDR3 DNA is TGTGCCAGCAGCATCCAGGGACTAGCGGGAGTTACCGGGGAGCTGTTTTTT. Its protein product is CASSIQGLAGVTGELFF.

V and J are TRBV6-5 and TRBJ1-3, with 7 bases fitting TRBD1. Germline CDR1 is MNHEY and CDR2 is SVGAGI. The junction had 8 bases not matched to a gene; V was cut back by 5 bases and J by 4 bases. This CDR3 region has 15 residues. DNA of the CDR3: TGTGCCAGCAGTCTTAGACAGGGCCCCGGAAACACCATATATTTT. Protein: CASSLRQGPGNTIYF.

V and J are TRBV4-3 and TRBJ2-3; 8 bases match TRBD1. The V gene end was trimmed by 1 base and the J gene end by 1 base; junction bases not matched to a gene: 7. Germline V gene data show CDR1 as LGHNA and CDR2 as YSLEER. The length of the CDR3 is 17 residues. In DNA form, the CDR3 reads TGCGCCAGCAGCCAAGTTACAGGGGGAATGGGCACAGATACGCAGTATTTT. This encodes CASSQVTGGMGTDTQYF.

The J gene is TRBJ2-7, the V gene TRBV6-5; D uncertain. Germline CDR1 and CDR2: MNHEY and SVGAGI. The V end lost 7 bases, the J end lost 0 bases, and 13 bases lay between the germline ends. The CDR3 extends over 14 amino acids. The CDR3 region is CASTSSVSSYEQYF. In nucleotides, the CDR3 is TGTGCCAGCACCTCCAGTGTAAGCTCCTACGAGCAGTACTTC.